The rows below give T cell receptor beta chains drawn from one sample of a study of T cells in Graves' hyperthyroidism and ophthalmopathy. TCRdb ran MiXCR on the multiplex PCR reads and lists one entry per CDR3 protein. The table includes 550,000 to 800,000 distinct CDR3 sequences, 15% to 20% detected once. The sample comprised blood. Receptors were obtained from a man between 50 and 59 years old with Graves' hyperthyroidism. Both conserved end residues are part of each CDR3. D genes are given only for firm matches. Clone size is given for some rows only: seen once, a few or many times, or a class if the clone is expanded.

J gene	D gene	clone size	V gene	CDR3 DNA	CDR3 protein
TRBJ2-3	-	-	TRBV7-9	TGTGCCAGCAGCTTATTGGGCGGGGAAGATGATACGCAGTATTTT	CASSLLGGEDDTQYF
TRBJ2-1	TRBD1	few	TRBV18	TGTGCCAGCTCACTAATCCCCACCGGGACAGGGGGCTTCAATGAGCAGTTCTTC	CASSLIPTGTGGFNEQFF
TRBJ1-1	-	many	TRBV3-1	TGTGCCAGCAGCCAAGATTTAGGGGAGAACACTGAAGCTTTCTTT	CASSQDLGENTEAFF
TRBJ2-4	TRBD1	many	TRBV5-1	TGTGCCAGCAGCCTCGACAGGGGTGACATTCAGTACTTC	CASSLDRGDIQYF
TRBJ2-2	TRBD2	many	TRBV4-3	TGCGCCAGCAGCCAACTAGCGGGAGCGAACACCGGGGAGCTGTTTTTT	CASSQLAGANTGELFF
TRBJ2-3	-	many	TRBV2	TGTGCCAGCGGGGCGAGACTTATGACTGGGGATACGCAGTATTTT	CASGARLMTGDTQYF
TRBJ2-7	TRBD1	many	TRBV6-1	TGTGCCAGCAGTTCCGGGACAGGGCACTACGAGCAGTACTTC	CASSSGTGHYEQYF
TRBJ2-5	-	-	TRBV19	TGTGCCAGTAGTGGCCGACCCCAAGAGACCCAGTACTTC	CASSGRPQETQYF
TRBJ1-2	TRBD1	many	TRBV27	TGTGCCAGCAGTTCCGGACAGGGGGCGGACTATGGCTACACCTTC	CASSSGQGADYGYTF
TRBJ2-1	-	-	TRBV6-5	TGTGCCAGCAGTTACTACCTAGCATCCGAGCAGTTCTTC	CASSYYLASEQFF
TRBJ2-1	TRBD2	many	TRBV7-3	TGTGCCAGCAGCTTACTGGGACTAGCGGGAGTAGGTGAGCAGTTCTTC	CASSLLGLAGVGEQFF
TRBJ2-7	-	many	TRBV20-1	TGCAGTGCTAGAGATCCCGGCGTTTCCTACGAGCAGTACTTC	CSARDPGVSYEQYF
TRBJ2-5	-	many	TRBV18	TGTGCCAGCTCACTCTCAAGGGCAACGCAAGAGACCCAGTACTTC	CASSLSRATQETQYF
TRBJ2-1	-	many	TRBV12-3/TRBV12-4	TGTGCCAGCAGCTTGGTATTCACGGGGAATGAGCAGTTCTTC	CASSLVFTGNEQFF
TRBJ2-7	TRBD2	-	TRBV6-9	TGTGCCAGCAGTTCCACTGGACTAGCCGAGCAGTACTTC	CASSSTGLAEQYF
TRBJ2-3	TRBD2	few	TRBV4-1	TGCGCCAGCAGCTATCGGGATAGCGGGAGCACAGATACGCAGTATTTT	CASSYRDSGSTDTQYF
TRBJ1-6	-	-	TRBV3-1	TGTGTCAGCAGCCAGAGCGGTGCTTCACCCCTCCACTTT	CVSSQSGASPLHF